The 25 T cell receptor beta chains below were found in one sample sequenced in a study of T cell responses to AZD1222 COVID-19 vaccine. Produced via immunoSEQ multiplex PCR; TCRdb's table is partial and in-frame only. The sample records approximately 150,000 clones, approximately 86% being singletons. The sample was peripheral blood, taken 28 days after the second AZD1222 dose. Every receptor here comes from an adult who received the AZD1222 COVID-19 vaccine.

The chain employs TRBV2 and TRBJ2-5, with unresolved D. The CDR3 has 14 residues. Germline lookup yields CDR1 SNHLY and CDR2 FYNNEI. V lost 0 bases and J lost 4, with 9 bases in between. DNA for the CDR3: TGTGCCAGCAGTGAAGCGCTTATGGGAGAGACCCAGTACTTC. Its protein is CASSEALMGETQYF.

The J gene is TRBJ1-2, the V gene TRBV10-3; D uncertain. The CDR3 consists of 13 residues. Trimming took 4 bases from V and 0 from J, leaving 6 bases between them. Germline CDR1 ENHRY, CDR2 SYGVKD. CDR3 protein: CAISGRPNYGYTF. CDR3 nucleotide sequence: TGTGCCATCAGTGGGAGGCCTAACTATGGCTACACCTTC.

The CDR3 DNA sequence: TGTGCCAGCAGCGTAGCAGAGCTAGCGGGGGGGGCAGATACGCAGTATTTT. Translation gives CASSVAELAGGADTQYF. The gene calls are TRBV9 and TRBJ2-3; 12 bases map to TRBD2. The ends lost 0 bases at V and 4 bases at J; junction bases unmatched: 6. CDR3 length: 17 residues. Germline assignment: CDR1 SGDLS and CDR2 YYNGEE.

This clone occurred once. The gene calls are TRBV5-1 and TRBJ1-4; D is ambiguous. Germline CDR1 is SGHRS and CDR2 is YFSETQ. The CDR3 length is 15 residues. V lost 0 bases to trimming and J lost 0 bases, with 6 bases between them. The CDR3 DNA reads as TGCGCCAGCAGCTTGGAGCCGGCAACTAATGAAAAACTGTTTTTT. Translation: CASSLEPATNEKLFF.

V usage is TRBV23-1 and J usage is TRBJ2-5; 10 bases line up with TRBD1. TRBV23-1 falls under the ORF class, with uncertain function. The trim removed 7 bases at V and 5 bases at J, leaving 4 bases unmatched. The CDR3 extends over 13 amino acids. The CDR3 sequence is CASKGQGWETQYF. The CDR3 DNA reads TGCGCCAGCAAGGGACAGGGGTGGGAGACCCAGTACTTC.

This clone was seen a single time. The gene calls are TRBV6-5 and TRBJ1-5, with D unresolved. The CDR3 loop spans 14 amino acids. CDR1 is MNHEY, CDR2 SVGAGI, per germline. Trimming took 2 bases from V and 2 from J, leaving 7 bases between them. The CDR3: CASSYNPGNQPQHF. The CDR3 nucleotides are TGTGCCAGCAGTTACAATCCGGGCAATCAGCCCCAGCATTTT.

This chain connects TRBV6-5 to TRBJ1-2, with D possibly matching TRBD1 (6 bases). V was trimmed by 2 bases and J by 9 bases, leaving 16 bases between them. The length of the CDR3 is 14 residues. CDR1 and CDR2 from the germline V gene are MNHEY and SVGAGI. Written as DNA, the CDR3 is TGTGCCAGCAGTTACGGCAGGGGAGGTTTTAGCTACACCTTC. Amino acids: CASSYGRGGFSYTF.

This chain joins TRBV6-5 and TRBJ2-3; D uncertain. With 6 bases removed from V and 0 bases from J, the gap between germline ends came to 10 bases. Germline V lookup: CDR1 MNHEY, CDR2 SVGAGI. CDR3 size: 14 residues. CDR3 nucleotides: TGTGCCAGCAGACGGACGACTAGCACAGATACGCAGTATTTT. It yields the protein CASRRTTSTDTQYF.

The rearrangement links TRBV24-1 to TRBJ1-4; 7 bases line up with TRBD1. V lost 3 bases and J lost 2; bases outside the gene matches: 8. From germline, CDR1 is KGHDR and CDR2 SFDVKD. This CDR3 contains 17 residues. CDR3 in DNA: TGTGCCACCAGTGATCGGAAGGGGGCTGGGACTAATGAAAAACTGTTTTTT. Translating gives CATSDRKGAGTNEKLFF.

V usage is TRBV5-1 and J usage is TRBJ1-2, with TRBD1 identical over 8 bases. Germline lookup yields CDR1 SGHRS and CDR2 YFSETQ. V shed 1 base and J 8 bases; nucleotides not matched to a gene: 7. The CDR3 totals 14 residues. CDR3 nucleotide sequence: TGCGCCAGCAGCTTGCCCAGGGGGCCCGAAGGCTACACCTTC. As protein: CASSLPRGPEGYTF.

The CDR3 bases are TGTGCCAGCAGTCTCGGGACAGCTGGAAACACCATATATTTT. Translating gives CASSLGTAGNTIYF. The chain recombines TRBV2 with TRBJ1-3; TRBD1 aligns across 7 bases. Germline values: CDR1 SNHLY, CDR2 FYNNEI. There are 14 residues in the CDR3. J gave up 2 bases and V 5 bases, and 3 bases lay outside the gene matches.

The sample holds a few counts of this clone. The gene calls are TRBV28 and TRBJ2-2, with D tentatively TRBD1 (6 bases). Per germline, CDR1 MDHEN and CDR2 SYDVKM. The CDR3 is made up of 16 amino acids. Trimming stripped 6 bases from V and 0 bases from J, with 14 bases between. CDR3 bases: TGTGCCAGCAGAACCCAGGACAGCGCGAACACCGGGGAGCTGTTTTTT. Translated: CASRTQDSANTGELFF. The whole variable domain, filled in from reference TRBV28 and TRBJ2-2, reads DVKVTQSSRYLVKRTGEKVFLECVQDMDHENMFWYRQDPGLGLRLIYFSYDVKMKEKGDIPEGYSVSREKKERFSLILESASTNQTSMYLCASRTQDSANTGELFFGEGSRLTVL.

CDR3 nucleotides: TGCGCCAGCAGCTTGGGGGTACCGTATGGTTCAGGAGATACGCAGTATTTT. Its protein is CASSLGVPYGSGDTQYF. The J gene is TRBJ2-3, the V gene TRBV5-1; unclear D gene. The CDR3 extends over 17 amino acids. The V gene's germline CDR1 is SGHRS and CDR2 YFSETQ. The V end was cut by 0 bases, the J end by 5 bases, with 19 bases between.

CDR3 loop: CASSDRNFNEKLFF. In nucleotides, the CDR3 is TGTGCCAGCAGTGATCGCAACTTTAATGAAAAACTGTTTTTT. The V call is TRBV2, the J call TRBJ1-4; D remains ambiguous. The germline gives CDR1 SNHLY, CDR2 FYNNEI. Trimming removed 3 bases at V and 4 bases at J, with 9 bases between. CDR3 size: 14 residues.

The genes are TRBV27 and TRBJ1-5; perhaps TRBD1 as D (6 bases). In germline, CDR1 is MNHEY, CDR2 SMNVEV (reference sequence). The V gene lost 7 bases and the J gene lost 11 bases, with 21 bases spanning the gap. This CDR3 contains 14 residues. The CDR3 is CASTSQGASGAQHF. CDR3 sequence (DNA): TGTGCCAGCACCTCACAGGGTGCTAGTGGGGCCCAGCATTTT.

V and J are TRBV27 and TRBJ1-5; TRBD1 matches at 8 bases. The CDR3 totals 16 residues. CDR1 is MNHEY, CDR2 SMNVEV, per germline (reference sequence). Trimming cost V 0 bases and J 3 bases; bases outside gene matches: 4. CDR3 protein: CASSLSTGEVNQPQHF. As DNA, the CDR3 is TGTGCCAGCAGTTTATCGACAGGGGAAGTCAATCAGCCCCAGCATTTT.

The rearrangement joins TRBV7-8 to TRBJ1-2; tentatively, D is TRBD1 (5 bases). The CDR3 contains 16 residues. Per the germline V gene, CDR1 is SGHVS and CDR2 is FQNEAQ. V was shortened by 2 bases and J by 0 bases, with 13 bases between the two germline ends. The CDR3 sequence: CASSLSSGNANYGYTF. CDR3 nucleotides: TGTGCCAGCAGCTTATCCTCAGGGAATGCTAACTATGGCTACACCTTC.

The CDR3 sequence is CASSFRHNTEAFF. CDR3 bases: TGTGCCAGCAGCTTTCGGCACAACACTGAAGCTTTCTTT. The rearrangement links TRBV5-8 to TRBJ1-1; D remains ambiguous. V was cut by 2 bases and J by 2 bases, with 7 bases left in between. The CDR3 is 13 residues long. The germline gives CDR1 SGHTS, CDR2 YDEGEE. The full variable domain, in which reference TRBV5-8 and TRBJ1-1 provide the parts outside the CDR3, is EAGVTQSPTHLIKTRGQQATLRCSPISGHTSVYWYQQALGLGLQFLLWYDEGEERNRGNFPPRFSGRQFPNYSSELNVNALELEDSALYLCASSFRHNTEAFFGQGTRLTVV.

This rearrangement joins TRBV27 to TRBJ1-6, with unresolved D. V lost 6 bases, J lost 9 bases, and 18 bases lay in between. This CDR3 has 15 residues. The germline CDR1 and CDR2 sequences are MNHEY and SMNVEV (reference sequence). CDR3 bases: TGTGCCAGCAGCTTCTGGAGAGGGTCCGCTTCACCCCTCCACTTT. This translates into CASSFWRGSASPLHF.

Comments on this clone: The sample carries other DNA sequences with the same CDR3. CDR3 coding DNA: TGCGCCAGCAGCCAAGAGGGGCGGAGCTACAATGAGCAGTTCTTC. Residues: CASSQEGRSYNEQFF. The chain links TRBV4-1 to TRBJ2-1, with TRBD1 as a possible D gene (5 bases). V was cut by 0 bases and J by 3 bases, with 9 bases left in between. Germline V gene data show CDR1 as MGHRA and CDR2 as YSYEKL. The CDR3 runs 15 residues.

This chain's CDR3 is CSGSGLNEQFF. As DNA, the CDR3 is TGCAGTGGCTCGGGACTCAATGAGCAGTTCTTC. The V and J genes are TRBV20-1 and TRBJ2-1; weak D call: TRBD2 (6 bases). Deletions cut 7 bases from V and 6 bases from J, with 10 bases between. CDR3 length equals 11 residues. The V gene's germline CDR1 is DFQATT and CDR2 SNEGSKA (reference sequence).

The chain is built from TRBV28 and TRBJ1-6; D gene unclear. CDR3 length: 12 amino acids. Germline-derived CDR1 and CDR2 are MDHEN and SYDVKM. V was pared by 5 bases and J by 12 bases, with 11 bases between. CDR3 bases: TGTGCCAGCAGTCCGCCGCGGGGACCCCTCCACTTT. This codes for CASSPPRGPLHF.

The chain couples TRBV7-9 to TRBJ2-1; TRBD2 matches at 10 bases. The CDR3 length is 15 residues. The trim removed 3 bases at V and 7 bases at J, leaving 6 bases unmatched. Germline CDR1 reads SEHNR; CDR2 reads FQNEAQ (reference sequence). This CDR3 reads CASSLSGGAVNEQFF. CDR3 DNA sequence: TGTGCCAGCAGCTTGAGCGGGGGGGCCGTTAATGAGCAGTTCTTC.

In DNA, the CDR3 is TGTGCCAGCAGCCGTCTCGAGTTCAATCAGCCCCAGCATTTT. Amino acids: CASSRLEFNQPQHF. V gene TRBV13 combines with J gene TRBJ1-5; unclear D gene. V lost 5 bases to trimming and J lost 3 bases, with 11 bases between them. Germline CDR1 is PRHDT and CDR2 is FYEKMQ (reference sequence). The CDR3 is 14 amino acids. The entire variable domain, with the rest obtained from reference TRBV13 and TRBJ1-5, is as follows: AAGVIQSPRHLIKEKRETATLKCYPIPRHDTVYWYQQGPGQDPQFLISFYEKMQSDKGSIPDRFSAQQFSDYHSELNMSSLELGDSALYFCASSRLEFNQPQHFGDGTRLSIL.

The CDR3 DNA reads as TGCGCCAGCAGCTCCCAGACAGGGGGGGTTGAAAAACTGTTTTTT. Amino acid sequence: CASSSQTGGVEKLFF. The chain couples TRBV5-1 to TRBJ1-4; TRBD1 agrees at 9 bases. The CDR3 totals 15 residues. V was clipped by 3 bases and J by 7 bases; unmatched bases: 7. The germline V gene has CDR1 SGHRS and CDR2 YFSETQ.